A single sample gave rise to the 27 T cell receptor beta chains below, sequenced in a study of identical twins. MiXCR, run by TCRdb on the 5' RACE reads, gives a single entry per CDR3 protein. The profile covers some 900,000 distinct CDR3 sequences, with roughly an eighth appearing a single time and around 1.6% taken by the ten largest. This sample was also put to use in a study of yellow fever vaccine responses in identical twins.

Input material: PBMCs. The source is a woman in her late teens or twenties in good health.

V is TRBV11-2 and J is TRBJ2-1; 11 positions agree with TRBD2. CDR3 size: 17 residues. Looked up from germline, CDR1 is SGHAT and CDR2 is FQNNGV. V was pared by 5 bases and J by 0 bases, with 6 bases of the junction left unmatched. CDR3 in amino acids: CASSRRTSGFSYNEQFF. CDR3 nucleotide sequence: TGTGCCAGCAGCCGTCGGACTAGCGGGTTCTCCTACAATGAGCAGTTCTTC.

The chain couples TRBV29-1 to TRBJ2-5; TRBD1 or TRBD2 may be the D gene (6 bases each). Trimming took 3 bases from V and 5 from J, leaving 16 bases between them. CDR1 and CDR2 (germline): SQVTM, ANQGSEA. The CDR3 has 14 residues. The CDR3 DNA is TGCAGCGTTGATCAGGGTACAGGGAGGGAGACCCAGTACTTC. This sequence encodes CSVDQGTGRETQYF.

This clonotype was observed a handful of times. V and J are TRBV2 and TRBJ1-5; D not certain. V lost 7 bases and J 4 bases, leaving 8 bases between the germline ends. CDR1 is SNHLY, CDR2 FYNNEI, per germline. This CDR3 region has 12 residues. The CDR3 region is CASTSVNQPQHF. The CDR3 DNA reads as TGTGCCAGCACGTCAGTAAATCAGCCCCAGCATTTT.

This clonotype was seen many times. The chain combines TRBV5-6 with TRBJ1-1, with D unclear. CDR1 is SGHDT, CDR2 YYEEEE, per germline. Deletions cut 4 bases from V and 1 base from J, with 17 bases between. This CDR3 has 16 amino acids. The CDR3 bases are TGTGCCAGCAGCCAACCGTCTGACGGATCGAACACTGAAGCTTTCTTT. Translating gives CASSQPSDGSNTEAFF. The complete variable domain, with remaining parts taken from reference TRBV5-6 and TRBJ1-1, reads DAGVTQSPTHLIKTRGQQVTLRCSPKSGHDTVSWYQQALGQGPQFIFQYYEEEERQRGNFPDRFSGHQFPNYSSELNVNALLLGDSALYLCASSQPSDGSNTEAFFGQGTRLTVV.

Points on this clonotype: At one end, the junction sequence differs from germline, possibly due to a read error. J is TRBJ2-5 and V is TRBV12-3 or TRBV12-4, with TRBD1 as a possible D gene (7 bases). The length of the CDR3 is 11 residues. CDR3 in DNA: TGTGCCAGCAGTTCGGCGGGACAGTTTCTATTC. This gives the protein CASSSAGQFLF.

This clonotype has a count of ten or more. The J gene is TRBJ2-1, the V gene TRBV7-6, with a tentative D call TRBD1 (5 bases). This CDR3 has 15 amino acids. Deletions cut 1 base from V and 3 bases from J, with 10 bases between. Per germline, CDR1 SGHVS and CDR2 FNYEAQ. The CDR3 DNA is TGTGCCAGCAGCTTAGTTCCAGGGTTCTACAATGAGCAGTTCTTC. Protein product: CASSLVPGFYNEQFF.

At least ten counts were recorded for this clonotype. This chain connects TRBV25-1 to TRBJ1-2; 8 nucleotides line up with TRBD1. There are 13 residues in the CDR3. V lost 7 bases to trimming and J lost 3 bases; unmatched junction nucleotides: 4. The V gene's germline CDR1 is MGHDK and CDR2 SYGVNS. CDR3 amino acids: CASTGQGYYGYTF. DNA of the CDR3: TGTGCCAGCACCGGACAGGGATACTATGGCTACACCTTC.

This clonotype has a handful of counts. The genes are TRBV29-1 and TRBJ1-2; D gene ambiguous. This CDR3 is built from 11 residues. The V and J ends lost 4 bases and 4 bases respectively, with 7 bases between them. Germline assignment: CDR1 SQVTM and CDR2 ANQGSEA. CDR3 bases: TGCAGCGTTGGCGAGGGCTATGGCTACACCTTC. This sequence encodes CSVGEGYGYTF.

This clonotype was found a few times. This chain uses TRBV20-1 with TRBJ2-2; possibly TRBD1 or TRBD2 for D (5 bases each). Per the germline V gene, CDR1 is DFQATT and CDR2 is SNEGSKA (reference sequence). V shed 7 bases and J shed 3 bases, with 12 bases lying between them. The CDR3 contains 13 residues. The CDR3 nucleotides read TGCAGTGGTTGGGGGTCGGACACCGGGGAGCTGTTTTTT. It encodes CSGWGSDTGELFF.

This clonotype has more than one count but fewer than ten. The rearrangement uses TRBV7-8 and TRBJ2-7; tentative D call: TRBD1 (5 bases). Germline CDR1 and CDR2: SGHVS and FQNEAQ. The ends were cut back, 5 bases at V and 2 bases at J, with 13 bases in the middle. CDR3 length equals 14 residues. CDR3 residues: CASSPRSDTYEQYV. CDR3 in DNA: TGTGCCAGCAGCCCCCGTTCGGACACCTACGAGCAGTACGTC.

The CDR3 here is CASSFGRVNQPQHF. CDR3 nucleotides: TGTGCCAGCAGTTTCGGCAGGGTAAATCAGCCCCAGCATTTT. This chain uses TRBV12-3 or TRBV12-4 with TRBJ1-5; D might be TRBD1 (5 bases). V shed 3 bases and J shed 4 bases, with 10 bases lying between them. The length of the CDR3 is 14 residues.

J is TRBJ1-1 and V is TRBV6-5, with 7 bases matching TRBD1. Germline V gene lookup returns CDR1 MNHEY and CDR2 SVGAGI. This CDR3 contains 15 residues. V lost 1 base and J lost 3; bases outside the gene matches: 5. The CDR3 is CASSYFQGEDTEAFF. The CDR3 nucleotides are TGTGCCAGCAGTTACTTTCAGGGGGAAGACACTGAAGCTTTCTTT.

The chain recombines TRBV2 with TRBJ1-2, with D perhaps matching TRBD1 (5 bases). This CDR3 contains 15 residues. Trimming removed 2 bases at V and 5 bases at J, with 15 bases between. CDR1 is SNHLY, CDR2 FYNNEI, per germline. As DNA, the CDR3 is TGTGCCAGCAGTGAATCCTATGGGGCGATTTATGGCTACACCTTC. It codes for CASSESYGAIYGYTF.

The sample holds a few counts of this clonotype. The CDR3: CASSSARLAGETQYF. For the CDR3, the DNA is TGTGCCAGCAGCTCCGCCAGACTAGCGGGCGAGACCCAGTACTTC. The chain couples TRBV5-6 to TRBJ2-5; TRBD2 agrees at 10 bases. CDR1 SGHDT and CDR2 YYEEEE come from the germline V gene. The CDR3 spans 15 residues. The junction had 7 bases not matched to a gene; V was cut back by 3 bases and J by 5 bases.

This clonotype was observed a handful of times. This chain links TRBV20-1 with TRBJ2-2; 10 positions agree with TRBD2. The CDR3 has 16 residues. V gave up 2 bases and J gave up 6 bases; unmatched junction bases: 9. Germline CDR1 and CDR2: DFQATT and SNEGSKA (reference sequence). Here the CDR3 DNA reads TGCAGTGCTAGATCTAGCGGGAGAGTCGGGGCCGGGGAGCTGTTTTTT. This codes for CSARSSGRVGAGELFF.

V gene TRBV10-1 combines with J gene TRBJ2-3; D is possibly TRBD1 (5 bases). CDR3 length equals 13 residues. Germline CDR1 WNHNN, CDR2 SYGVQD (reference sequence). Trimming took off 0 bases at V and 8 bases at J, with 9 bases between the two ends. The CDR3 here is CASSESTDGTQYF. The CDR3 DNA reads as TGCGCCAGCAGTGAGTCGACAGATGGTACGCAGTATTTT.

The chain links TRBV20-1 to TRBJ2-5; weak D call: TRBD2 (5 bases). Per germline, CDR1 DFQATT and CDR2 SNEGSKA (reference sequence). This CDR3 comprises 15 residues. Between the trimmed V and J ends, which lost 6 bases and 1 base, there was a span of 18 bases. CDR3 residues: CSAPMGTGSQETQYF. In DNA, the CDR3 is TGCAGTGCCCCTATGGGAACGGGGAGCCAAGAGACCCAGTACTTC.

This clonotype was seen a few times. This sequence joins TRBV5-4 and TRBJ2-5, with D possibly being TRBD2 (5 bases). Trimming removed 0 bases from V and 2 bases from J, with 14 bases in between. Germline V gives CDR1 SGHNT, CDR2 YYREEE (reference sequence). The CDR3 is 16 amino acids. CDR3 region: CASSLDSRAGQETQYF. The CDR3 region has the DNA TGTGCCAGCAGCTTGGATTCGCGGGCAGGACAAGAGACCCAGTACTTC.

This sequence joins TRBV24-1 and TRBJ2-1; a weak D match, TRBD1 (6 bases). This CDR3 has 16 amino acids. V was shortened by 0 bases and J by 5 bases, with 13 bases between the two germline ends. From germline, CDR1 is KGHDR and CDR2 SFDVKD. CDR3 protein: CATSDLNRALDNEQFF. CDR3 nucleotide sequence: TGTGCCACCAGTGATTTGAACAGGGCCTTAGACAATGAGCAGTTCTTC.

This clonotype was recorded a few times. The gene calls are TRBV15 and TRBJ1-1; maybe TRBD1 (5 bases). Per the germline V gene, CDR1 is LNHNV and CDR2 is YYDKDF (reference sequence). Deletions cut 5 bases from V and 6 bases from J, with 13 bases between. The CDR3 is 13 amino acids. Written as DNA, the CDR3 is TGTGCCACCAGCTTAAGCAGGGATTCTGAAGCTTTCTTT. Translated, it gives CATSLSRDSEAFF.

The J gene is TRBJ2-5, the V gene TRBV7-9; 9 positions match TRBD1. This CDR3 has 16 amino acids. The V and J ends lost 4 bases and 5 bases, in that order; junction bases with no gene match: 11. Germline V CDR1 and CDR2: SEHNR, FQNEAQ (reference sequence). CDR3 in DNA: TGTGCCAGCAGCTCCCTTTGGGACAGGGCTGAGGAGACCCAGTACTTC. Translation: CASSSLWDRAEETQYF.

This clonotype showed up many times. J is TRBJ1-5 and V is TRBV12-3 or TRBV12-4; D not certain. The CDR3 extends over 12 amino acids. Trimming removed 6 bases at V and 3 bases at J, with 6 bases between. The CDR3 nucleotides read TGTGCCAGCAGCGATACCAATCAGCCCCAGCATTTT. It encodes CASSDTNQPQHF.

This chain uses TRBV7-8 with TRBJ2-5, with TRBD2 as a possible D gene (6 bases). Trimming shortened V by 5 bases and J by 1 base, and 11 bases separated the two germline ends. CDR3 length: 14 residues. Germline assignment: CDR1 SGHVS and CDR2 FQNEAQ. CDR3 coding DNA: TGTGCCAGCAGCCAAAGACTAGTCCAAGAGACCCAGTACTTC. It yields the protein CASSQRLVQETQYF.

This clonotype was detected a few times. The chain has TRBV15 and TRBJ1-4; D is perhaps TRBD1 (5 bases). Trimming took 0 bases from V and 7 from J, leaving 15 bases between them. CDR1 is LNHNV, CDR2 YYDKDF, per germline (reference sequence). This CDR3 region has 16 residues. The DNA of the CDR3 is TGTGCCACCAGCAGAGAAAACGTCGGGGGATTTGAAAAACTGTTTTTT. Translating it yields CATSRENVGGFEKLFF.

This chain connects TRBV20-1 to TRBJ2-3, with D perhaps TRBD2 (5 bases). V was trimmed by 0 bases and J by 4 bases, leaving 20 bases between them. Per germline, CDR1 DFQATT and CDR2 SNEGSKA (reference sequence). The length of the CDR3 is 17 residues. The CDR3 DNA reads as TGCAGTGCTAGAGACGCCGAGCTCAAAGAGGGTGCAGATACGCAGTATTTT. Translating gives CSARDAELKEGADTQYF.

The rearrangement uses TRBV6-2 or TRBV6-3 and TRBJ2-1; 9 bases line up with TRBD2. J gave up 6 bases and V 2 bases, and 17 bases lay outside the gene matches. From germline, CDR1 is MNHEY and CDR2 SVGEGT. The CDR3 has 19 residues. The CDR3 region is CASSYDRAGGQGKINEQFF. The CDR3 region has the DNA TGTGCCAGCAGTTACGATAGAGCGGGAGGTCAAGGAAAAATCAATGAGCAGTTCTTC.

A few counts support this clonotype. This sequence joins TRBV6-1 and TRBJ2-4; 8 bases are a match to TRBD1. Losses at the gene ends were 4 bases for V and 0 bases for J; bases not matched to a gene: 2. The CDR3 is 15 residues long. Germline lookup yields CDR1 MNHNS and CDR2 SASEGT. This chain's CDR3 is CASSGTGTAKNIQYF. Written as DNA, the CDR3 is TGTGCCAGCAGTGGGACAGGGACAGCCAAAAACATTCAGTACTTC.